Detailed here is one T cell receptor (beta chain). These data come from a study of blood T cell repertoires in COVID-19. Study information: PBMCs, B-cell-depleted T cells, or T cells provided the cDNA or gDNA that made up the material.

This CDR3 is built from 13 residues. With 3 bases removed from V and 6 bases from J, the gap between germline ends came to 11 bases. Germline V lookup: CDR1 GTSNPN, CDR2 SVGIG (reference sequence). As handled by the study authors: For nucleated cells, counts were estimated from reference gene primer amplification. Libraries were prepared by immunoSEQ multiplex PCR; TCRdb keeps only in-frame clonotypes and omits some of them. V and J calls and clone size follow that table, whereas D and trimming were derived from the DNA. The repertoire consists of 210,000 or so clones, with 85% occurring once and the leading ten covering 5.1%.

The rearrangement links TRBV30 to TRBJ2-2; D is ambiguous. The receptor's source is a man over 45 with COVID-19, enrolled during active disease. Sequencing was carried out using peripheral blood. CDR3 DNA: TGTGCCTGGAGAGCCCGTAACGCCGGGGAGCTGTTTTTT. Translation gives CAWRARNAGELFF.